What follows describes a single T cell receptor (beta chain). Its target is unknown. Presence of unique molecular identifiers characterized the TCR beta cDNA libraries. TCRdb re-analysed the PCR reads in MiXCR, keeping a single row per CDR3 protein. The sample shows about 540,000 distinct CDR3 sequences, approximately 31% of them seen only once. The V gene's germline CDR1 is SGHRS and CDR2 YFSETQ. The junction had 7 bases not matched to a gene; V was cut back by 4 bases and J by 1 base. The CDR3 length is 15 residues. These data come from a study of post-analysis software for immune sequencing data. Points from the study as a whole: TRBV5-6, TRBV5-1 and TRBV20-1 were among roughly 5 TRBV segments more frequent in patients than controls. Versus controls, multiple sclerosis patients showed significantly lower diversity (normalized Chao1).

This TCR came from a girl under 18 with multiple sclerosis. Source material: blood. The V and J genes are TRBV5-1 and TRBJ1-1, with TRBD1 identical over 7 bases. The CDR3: CASSERQGSNTEAFF. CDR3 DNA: TGCGCCAGCAGCGAGAGACAGGGATCGAACACTGAAGCTTTCTTT.